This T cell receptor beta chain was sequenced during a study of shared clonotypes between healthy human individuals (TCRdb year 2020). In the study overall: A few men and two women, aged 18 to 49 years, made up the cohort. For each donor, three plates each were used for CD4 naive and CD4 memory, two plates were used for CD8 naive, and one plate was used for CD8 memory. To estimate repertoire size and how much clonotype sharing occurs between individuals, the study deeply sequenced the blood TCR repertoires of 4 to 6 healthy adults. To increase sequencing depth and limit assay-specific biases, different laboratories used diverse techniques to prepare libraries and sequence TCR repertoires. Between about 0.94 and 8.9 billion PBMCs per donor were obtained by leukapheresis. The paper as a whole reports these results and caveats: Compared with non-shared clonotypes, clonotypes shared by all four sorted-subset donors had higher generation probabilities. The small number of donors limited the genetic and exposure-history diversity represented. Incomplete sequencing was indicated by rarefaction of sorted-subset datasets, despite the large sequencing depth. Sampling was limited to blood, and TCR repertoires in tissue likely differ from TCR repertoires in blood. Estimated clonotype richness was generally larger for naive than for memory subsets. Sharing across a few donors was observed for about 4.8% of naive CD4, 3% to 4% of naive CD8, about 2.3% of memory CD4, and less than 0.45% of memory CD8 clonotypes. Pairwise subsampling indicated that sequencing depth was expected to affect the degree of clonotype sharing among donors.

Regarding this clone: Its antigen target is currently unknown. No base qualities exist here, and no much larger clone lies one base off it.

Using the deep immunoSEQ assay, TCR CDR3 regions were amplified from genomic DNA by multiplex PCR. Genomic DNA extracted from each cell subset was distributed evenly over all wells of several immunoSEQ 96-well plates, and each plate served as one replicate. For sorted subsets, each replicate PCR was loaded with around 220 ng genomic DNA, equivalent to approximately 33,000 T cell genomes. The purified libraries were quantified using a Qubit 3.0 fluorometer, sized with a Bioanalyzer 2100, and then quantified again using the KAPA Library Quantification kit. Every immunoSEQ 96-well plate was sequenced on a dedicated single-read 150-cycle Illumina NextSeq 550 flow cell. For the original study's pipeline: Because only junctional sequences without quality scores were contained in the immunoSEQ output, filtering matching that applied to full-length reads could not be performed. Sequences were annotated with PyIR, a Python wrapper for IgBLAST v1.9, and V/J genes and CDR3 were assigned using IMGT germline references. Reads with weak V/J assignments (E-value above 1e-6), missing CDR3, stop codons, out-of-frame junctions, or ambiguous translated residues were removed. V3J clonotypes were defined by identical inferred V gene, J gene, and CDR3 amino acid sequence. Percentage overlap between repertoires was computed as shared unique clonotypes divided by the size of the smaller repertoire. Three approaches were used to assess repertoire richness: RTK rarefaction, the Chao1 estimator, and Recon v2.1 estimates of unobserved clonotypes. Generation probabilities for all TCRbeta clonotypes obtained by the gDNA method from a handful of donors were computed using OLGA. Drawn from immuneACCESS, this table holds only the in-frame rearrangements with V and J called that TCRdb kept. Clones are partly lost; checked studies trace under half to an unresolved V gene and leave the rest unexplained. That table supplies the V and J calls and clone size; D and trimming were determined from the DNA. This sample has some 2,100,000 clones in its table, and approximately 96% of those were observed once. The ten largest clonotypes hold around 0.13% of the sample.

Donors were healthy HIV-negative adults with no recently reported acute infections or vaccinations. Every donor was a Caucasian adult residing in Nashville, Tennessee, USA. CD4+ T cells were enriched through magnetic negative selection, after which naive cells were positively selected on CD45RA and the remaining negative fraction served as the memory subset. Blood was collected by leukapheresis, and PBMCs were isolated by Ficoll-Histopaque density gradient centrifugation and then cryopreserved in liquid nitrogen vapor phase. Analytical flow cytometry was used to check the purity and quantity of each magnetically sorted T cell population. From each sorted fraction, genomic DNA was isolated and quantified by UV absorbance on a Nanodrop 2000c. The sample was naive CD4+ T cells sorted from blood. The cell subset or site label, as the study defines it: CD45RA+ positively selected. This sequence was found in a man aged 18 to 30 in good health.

The DNA is as follows: TGCAGCGTACGTGTCGGGGGCGGCAATCAGCCCCAGCATTTT. Translated, this gives CSVRVGGGNQPQHF. This sequence uses TRBV29-1 and TRBJ1-5, and perhaps TRBD1 as D gene, on 6 matching bases. Trimming at the junction amounts to 6 bases on V and 2 bases on J, and the germline ends lie 14 bases apart. Sequences SQVTM (CDR1) and ANQGSEA (CDR2) are obtained from the germline V gene. The CDR3 runs 14 residues from the cysteine to the phenylalanine. Only the CDR3 region is kept as DNA, spanning 42 bases read in frame from base 1.